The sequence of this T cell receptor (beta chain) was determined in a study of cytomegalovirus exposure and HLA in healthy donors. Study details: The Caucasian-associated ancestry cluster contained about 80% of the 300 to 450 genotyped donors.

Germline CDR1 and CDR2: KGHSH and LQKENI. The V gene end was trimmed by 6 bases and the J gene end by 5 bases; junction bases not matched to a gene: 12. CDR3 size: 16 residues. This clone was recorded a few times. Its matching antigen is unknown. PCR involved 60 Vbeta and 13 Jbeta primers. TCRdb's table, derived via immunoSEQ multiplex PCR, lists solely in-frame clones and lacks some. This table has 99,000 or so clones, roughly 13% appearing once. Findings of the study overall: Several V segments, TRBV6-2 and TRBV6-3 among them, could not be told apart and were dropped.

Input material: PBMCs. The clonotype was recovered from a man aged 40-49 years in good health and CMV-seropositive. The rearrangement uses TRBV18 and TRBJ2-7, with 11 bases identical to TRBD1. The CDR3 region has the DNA TGTGCCAGCTCCCGGACCGGGACAGGGGGTGTGAACGAGCAGTACTTC. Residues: CASSRTGTGGVNEQYF. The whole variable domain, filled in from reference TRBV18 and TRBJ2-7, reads NAGVMQNPRHLVRRRGQEARLRCSPMKGHSHVYWYRQLPEEGLKFMVYLQKENIIDESGMPKERFSAEFPKEGPSILRIQQVVRGDSAAYFCASSRTGTGGVNEQYFGPGTRLTVT.